The subject of this entry is one TCR beta chain. The target antigen is unknown. The record originates from a study of T cell responses to AZD1222 COVID-19 vaccine. Study context: Timing groups of about 4 and about 12 weeks for second doses were pooled. Whole-study findings and limits: Increases in Spike-specific TCR breadth and depth were seen after two AZD1222 doses. Across spike, vaccine-associated CD4 TCRs were found, dominant at 160-218 and 743-854. Close to half of spike-specific TCRs reportedly recognize unmutated variant regions.

Profiled with immunoSEQ multiplex PCR; TCRdb holds only in-frame clones, not every one. Altogether under 200,000 clones are present, 85% to 95% being singletons, with the ten largest covering approximately 0.64%. This CDR3 is built from 17 residues. The V gene end was trimmed by 0 bases and the J gene end by 5 bases; junction bases not matched to a gene: 6. Germline assignment: CDR1 SGHRS and CDR2 YFSETQ. This receptor was obtained from an adult in good health. The chain carries TRBV5-1 and TRBJ2-3; 13 bases line up with TRBD2. The source material was peripheral blood, sampled on day 0 of AZD1222 vaccination. Here the CDR3 reads CASSLARLAGGGDTQYF. Here the CDR3 DNA reads TGCGCCAGCAGCTTGGCCCGACTAGCGGGAGGAGGAGATACGCAGTATTTT.